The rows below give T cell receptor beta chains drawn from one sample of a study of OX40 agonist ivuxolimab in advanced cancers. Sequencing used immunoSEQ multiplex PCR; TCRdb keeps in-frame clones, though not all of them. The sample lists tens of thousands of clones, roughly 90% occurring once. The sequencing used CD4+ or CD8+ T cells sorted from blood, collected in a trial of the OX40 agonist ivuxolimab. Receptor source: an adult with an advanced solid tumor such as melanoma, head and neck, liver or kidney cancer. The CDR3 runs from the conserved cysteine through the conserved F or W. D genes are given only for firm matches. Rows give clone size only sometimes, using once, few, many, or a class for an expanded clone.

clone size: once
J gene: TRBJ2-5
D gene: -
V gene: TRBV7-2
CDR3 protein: CASSPTFPGTVYQETQYF
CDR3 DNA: TGTGCCAGCAGCCCAACCTTTCCCGGGACCGTGTACCAAGAGACCCAGTACTTC

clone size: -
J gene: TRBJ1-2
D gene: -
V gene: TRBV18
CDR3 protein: CASSHRDTRINYGYTF
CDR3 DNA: TGTGCCAGCTCACACCGGGACACTCGGATTAACTATGGCTACACCTTC

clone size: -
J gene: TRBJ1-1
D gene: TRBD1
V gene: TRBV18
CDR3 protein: CASSPRQGDTEAFF
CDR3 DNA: TGTGCCAGCTCACCACGACAGGGGGACACTGAAGCTTTCTTT

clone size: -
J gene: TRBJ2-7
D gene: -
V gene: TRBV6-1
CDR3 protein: CASLFSYEQYF
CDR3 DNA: TGTGCCAGCCTCTTCTCCTACGAGCAGTACTTC

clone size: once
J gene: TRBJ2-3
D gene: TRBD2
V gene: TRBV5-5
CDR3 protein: CASSGTSGPTDTQYF
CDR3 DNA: TGTGCCAGCAGCGGGACTAGCGGGCCCACAGATACGCAGTATTTT

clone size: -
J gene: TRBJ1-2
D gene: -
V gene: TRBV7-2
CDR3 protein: CASSPRGHGSGYGYTF
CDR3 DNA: TGTGCCAGCAGCCCACGGGGGCATGGTTCCGGTTATGGCTACACCTTC

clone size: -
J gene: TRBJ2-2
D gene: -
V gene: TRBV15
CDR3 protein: CATSRDRAANTGELFF
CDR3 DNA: TGTGCCACCAGCAGAGATCGGGCAGCGAACACCGGGGAGCTGTTTTTT

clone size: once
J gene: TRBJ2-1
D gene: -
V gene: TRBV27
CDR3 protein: CASSFRAGGPYNEQFF
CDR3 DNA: TGTGCCAGCAGTTTTAGAGCTGGGGGGCCCTACAATGAGCAGTTCTTC

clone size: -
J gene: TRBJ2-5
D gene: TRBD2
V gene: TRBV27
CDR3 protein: CASSLSVAGRETQYF
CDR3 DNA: TGTGCCAGCAGTTTATCGGTAGCGGGGAGGGAGACCCAGTACTTC

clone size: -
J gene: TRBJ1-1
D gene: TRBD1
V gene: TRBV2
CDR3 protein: CASTKTQGAGTEAFF
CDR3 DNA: TGTGCCAGCACCAAAACACAGGGGGCGGGCACTGAAGCTTTCTTT

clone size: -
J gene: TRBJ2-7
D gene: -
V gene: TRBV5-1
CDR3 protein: CASSLTIGPSYEQYF
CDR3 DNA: TGCGCCAGCAGCTTAACGATCGGCCCCTCCTACGAGCAGTACTTC

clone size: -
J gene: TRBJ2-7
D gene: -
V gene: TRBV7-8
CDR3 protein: CASSLERSYEQYF
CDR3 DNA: TGTGCCAGCAGCTTAGAACGGTCCTACGAGCAGTACTTC

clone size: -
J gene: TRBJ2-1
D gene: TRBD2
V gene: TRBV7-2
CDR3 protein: CASEGRGSSYNEQFF
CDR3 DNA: TGTGCCAGCGAAGGGCGGGGGAGCTCCTACAATGAGCAGTTCTTC

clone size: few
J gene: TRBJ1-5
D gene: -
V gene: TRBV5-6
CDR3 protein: CASSLLAVSNQPQHF
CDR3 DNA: TGTGCCAGCAGCTTGCTAGCAGTTAGCAATCAGCCCCAGCATTTT

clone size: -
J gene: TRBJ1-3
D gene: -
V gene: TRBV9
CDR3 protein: CASSYGTSSGNTIYF
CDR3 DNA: TGTGCCAGCAGCTATGGGACGTCCTCTGGAAACACCATATATTTT

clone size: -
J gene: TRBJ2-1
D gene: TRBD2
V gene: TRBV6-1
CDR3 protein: CASSDTGTSLNEQFF
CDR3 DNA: TGTGCCAGCAGTGACACTGGGACTAGCCTCAATGAGCAGTTCTTC

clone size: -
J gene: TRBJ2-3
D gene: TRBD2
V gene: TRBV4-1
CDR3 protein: CASSLGLAGGDTQYF
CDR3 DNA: TGCGCCAGCAGCCTAGGACTAGCGGGAGGGGATACGCAGTATTTT

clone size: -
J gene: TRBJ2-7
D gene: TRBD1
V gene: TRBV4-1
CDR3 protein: CASSLSRQGAYEQYF
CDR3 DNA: TGCGCCAGCAGCCTGAGTCGGCAGGGGGCTTATGAGCAGTACTTC

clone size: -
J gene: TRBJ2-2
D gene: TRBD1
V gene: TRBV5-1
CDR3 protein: CASSLLGTGDTGELFF
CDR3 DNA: TGCGCCAGCAGCTTGCTTGGGACAGGAGACACCGGGGAGCTGTTTTTT

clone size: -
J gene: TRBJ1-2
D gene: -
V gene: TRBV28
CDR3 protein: CASSFSAGGGGGYTF
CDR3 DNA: TGTGCCAGCAGTTTCTCCGCTGGGGGAGGAGGTGGCTACACCTTC

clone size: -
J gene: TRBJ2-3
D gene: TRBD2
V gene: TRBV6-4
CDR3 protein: CASSTGTSGSDTQYF
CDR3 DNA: TGTGCCAGCAGTACAGGGACTAGCGGGAGTGATACGCAGTATTTT

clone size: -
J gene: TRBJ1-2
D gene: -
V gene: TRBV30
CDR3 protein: CAWNPSGGLGGYTF
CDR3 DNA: TGTGCCTGGAACCCGTCTGGGGGGCTAGGTGGCTACACCTTC

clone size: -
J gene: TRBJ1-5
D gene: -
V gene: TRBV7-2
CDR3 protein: CASSLGWAINPQHF
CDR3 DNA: TGTGCCAGCAGCTTGGGGTGGGCAATCAATCCCCAGCATTTT

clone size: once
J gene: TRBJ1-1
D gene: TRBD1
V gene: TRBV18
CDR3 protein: CASSSRGSGTGTEAFF
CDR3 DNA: TGTGCCAGCTCTTCCAGGGGGTCAGGGACGGGAACTGAAGCTTTCTTT

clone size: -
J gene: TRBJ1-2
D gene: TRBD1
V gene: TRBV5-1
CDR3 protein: CASSLIQGSPNGYTF
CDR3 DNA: TGCGCCAGCAGCTTGATACAGGGGAGTCCGAATGGCTACACCTTC

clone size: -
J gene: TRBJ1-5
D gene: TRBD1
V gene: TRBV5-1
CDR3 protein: CASSLSVTGGQQPQHF
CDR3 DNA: TGCGCCAGCAGTCTTTCCGTGACAGGGGGCCAGCAGCCCCAGCATTTT

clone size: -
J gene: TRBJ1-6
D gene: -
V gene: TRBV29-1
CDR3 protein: CSVGVGRGSPLHF
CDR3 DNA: TGCAGCGTTGGAGTAGGGAGGGGTTCACCCCTCCACTTT

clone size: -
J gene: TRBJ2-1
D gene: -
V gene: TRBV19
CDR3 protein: CASSIRGSDEQFF
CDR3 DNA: TGTGCCAGTAGTATCAGAGGGTCCGATGAGCAGTTCTTC

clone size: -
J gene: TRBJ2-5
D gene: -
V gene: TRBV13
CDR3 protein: CASGTAQETQYF
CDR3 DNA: TGTGCCAGCGGGACGGCACAAGAGACCCAGTACTTC

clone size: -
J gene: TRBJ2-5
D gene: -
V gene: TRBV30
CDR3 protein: CAWSKRWETQYF
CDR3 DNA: TGTGCCTGGAGTAAACGCTGGGAGACCCAGTACTTC

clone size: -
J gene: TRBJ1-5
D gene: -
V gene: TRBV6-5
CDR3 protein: CASSAGVGNQPQHF
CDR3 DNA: TGTGCCAGCAGTGCCGGGGTTGGTAATCAGCCCCAGCATTTT

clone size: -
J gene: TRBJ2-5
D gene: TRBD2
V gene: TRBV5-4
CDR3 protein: CASSPGTSRVGTQYF
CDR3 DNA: TGTGCCAGCAGCCCAGGGACTAGCCGGGTGGGGACCCAGTACTTC

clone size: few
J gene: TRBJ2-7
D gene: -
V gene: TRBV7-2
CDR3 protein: CASSRQRDYEQYF
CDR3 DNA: TGTGCCAGCAGCAGACAGCGAGATTACGAGCAGTACTTC

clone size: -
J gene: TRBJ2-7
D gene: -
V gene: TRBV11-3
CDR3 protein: CASSRADHEQYF
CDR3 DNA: TGTGCCAGCAGCCGAGCTGACCACGAGCAGTACTTC

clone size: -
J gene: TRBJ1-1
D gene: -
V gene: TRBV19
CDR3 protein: CASLKSGVPNAEAFF
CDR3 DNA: TGTGCCAGTCTTAAATCGGGGGTGCCGAACGCTGAAGCTTTCTTT

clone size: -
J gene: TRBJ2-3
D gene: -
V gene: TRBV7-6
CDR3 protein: CASSLGAGPSTDTQYF
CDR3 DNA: TGTGCCAGCAGCTTAGGAGCAGGCCCCAGCACAGATACGCAGTATTTT

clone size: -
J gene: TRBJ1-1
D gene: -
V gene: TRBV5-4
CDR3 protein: CASSLEGGLTEAFF
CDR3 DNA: TGTGCCAGCAGCTTGGAGGGGGGGCTGACTGAAGCTTTCTTT

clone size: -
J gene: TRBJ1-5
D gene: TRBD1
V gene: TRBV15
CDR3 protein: CATSRGDRGQPQHF
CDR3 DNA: TGTGCCACCAGCAGAGGCGACAGGGGCCAGCCCCAGCATTTT

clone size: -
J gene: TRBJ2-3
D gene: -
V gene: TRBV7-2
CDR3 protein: CASSFQGGWSDTQYF
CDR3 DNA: TGTGCCAGCAGCTTTCAGGGGGGGTGGTCAGATACGCAGTATTTT

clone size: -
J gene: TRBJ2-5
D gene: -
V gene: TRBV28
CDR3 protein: CASRGTPQETQYF
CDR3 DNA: TGTGCCAGCAGGGGGACTCCTCAAGAGACCCAGTACTTC

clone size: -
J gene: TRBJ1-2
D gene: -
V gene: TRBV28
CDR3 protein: CASRPNRVHNYGYTF
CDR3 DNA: TGTGCCAGCAGACCAAACAGGGTACATAACTATGGCTACACCTTC

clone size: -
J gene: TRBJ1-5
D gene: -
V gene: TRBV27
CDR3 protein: CASSFGGFDQPQHF
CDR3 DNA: TGTGCCAGCAGTTTCGGAGGATTCGATCAGCCCCAGCATTTT